Following are 26 T cell receptor beta chains from one sample sequenced in a study of Ad26.COV2.S vaccination and SARS-CoV-2 variants. Treatment here: around 19 received Ad26.COV2.S at low or high dose, single or two shots; about five received placebo; per-sample allocation not given. Collection of the samples took place on day 63 after the first injection of vaccine or placebo. The data were produced by immunoSEQ multiplex PCR, yet TCRdb's version contains in-frame clones alone and is incomplete. The sample contains about 680,000 clones, roughly 90% of which appear only once. This material consisted of peripheral blood, taken in a trial of Ad26.COV2.S vaccine versus placebo. Receptors originate from a person between 18 and 65 years old who received the Ad26.COV2.S COVID-19 vaccine or a placebo.

This clone was seen a few times. The genes are TRBV9 and TRBJ2-7, with D perhaps TRBD1 (6 bases). CDR1 is SGDLS, CDR2 YYNGEE, per germline. This CDR3 spans 13 amino acids. V dropped 2 bases and J dropped 3 bases, with 9 bases sitting between them. This CDR3 is CASSVGQNYEQYF. DNA for the CDR3: TGTGCCAGCAGCGTCGGACAGAACTACGAGCAGTACTTC.

Written as DNA, the CDR3 is TGTGCCAGCAGTACAGGACAGTTTAGAGGTGGAAACACCATATATTTT. Translated: CASSTGQFRGGNTIYF. The rearrangement links TRBV7-2 to TRBJ1-3; possible D gene TRBD1, 6 bases. The germline gives CDR1 SGHTA, CDR2 FQGNSA. This CDR3 has 16 residues. The germline V and J ends were trimmed by 6 bases and 3 bases, with 18 bases remaining between them. Supplemented by reference TRBV7-2 and TRBJ1-3, the full variable domain reads GAGVSQSPSNKVTEKGKDVELRCDPISGHTALYWYRQSLGQGLEFLIYFQGNSAPDKSGLPSDRFSAERTGGSVSTLTIQRTQQEDSAVYLCASSTGQFRGGNTIYFGEGSWLTVV.

V usage is TRBV6-5 and J usage is TRBJ2-7; D might be TRBD2 (5 bases). This CDR3 spans 14 amino acids. V was clipped by 8 bases and J by 2 bases, with 16 bases between them. The germline gives CDR1 MNHEY, CDR2 SVGAGI. CDR3 amino acids: CASGGSGLPYEQYF. The DNA of the CDR3 is TGTGCCAGCGGCGGCTCAGGACTTCCCTACGAGCAGTACTTC.

Comments on this clone: Other DNA sequences in the same sample also yield this CDR3. This sequence joins TRBV5-1 and TRBJ1-5; D is uncertain. V lost 3 bases to trimming and J lost 4 bases, with 8 bases between them. The CDR3 spans 13 residues. Germline loops: CDR1 SGHRS, CDR2 YFSETQ. The CDR3 DNA reads as TGCGCCAGCAGCTCGGACGGGAATCAGCCCCAGCATTTT. This encodes CASSSDGNQPQHF.

A few counts support this clone. The rearrangement links TRBV11-3 to TRBJ2-5; tentatively, D is TRBD2 (6 bases). The V gene lost 5 bases and the J gene lost 9 bases, with 16 bases spanning the gap. The CDR3 sequence is 13 residues long. Germline V lookup: CDR1 SGHNT, CDR2 YENEEA. For the CDR3, the DNA is TGTGCCAGCAGCCCCAGTCGCTCGGGGGCCCAGTACTTC. This encodes CASSPSRSGAQYF.

V and J are TRBV6-5 and TRBJ2-5; 8 nucleotides line up with TRBD2. The V segment lost 2 bases and the J segment 4 bases; nucleotides outside the gene matches: 9. In germline, CDR1 is MNHEY, CDR2 SVGAGI. This CDR3 region has 16 residues. In nucleotides, the CDR3 is TGTGCCAGCAGTTACGCGATTGGGACTAGAGGAGAGACCCAGTACTTC. It is translated as CASSYAIGTRGETQYF.

This clone appeared once. The rearrangement links TRBV7-2 to TRBJ1-4; D is unresolved. This CDR3 is built from 14 residues. Deletions cut 1 base from V and 6 bases from J, with 9 bases between. Germline V CDR1 and CDR2: SGHTA, FQGNSA. CDR3: CASSLVRGDEKLFF. Here the CDR3 DNA reads TGTGCCAGCAGCTTAGTGCGGGGTGATGAAAAACTGTTTTTT.

The chain uses TRBV3-1 (or the pseudogene TRBV3-2) and TRBJ1-2, with D perhaps TRBD1 (5 bases). From germline, CDR1 is LGHDT and CDR2 YNNKEL (reference sequence). V was shortened by 4 bases and J by 4 bases, with 16 bases between the two germline ends. The CDR3 is 15 amino acids. CDR3 nucleotide sequence: TGTGCCAGCAGCCTCCTGTACCCAGGGATCTATGGCTACACCTTC. Translating it yields CASSLLYPGIYGYTF.

Turning to this clone: Additional DNA sequences in this sample encode the identical CDR3. The chain's CDR3 is CASSPDSQETQYF. For the CDR3, the DNA is TGTGCCAGCTCACCCGACAGCCAAGAGACCCAGTACTTC. This chain connects TRBV18 to TRBJ2-5; TRBD1 might be the D (5 bases). This CDR3 is built from 13 residues. From germline, CDR1 is KGHSH and CDR2 LQKENI. Trimming took off 3 bases at V and 1 base at J, with 6 bases between the two ends.

The chain has TRBV30 and TRBJ1-3, with no clear D. With 7 bases removed from V and 1 base from J, the gap between germline ends came to 11 bases. The CDR3 contains 13 residues. CDR1 is GTSNPN, CDR2 SVGIG, per germline (reference sequence). CDR3 coding DNA: TGTGCCTCCCAACTGCGGTCTGGAAACACCATATATTTT. It is translated as CASQLRSGNTIYF.

The rearrangement joins TRBV10-3 to TRBJ1-1; D gene ambiguous. V gave up 2 bases and J gave up 9 bases, with 13 bases separating them. CDR3 length: 13 residues. Looked up from germline, CDR1 is ENHRY and CDR2 is SYGVKD. CDR3 bases: TGTGCCATCAGTGAGAACTATAAAGGCAAAGCTTTCTTT. Translated: CAISENYKGKAFF.

The chain joins TRBV19 to TRBJ2-3; 7 nucleotides agree with TRBD2. Germline assignment: CDR1 LNHDA and CDR2 SQIVND (reference sequence). The trim removed 4 bases at V and 2 bases at J, leaving 6 bases unmatched. The CDR3 is 15 amino acids. CDR3 in amino acids: CASSTPSGHTDTQYF. The DNA for the CDR3 is TGTGCCAGTAGTACCCCTAGCGGACACACAGATACGCAGTATTTT.

The chain has TRBV27 and TRBJ1-2, with D maybe TRBD1 (6 bases). V lost 5 bases and J lost 3, with 10 bases in between. There are 13 residues in the CDR3. Germline V lookup: CDR1 MNHEY, CDR2 SMNVEV (reference sequence). Here the CDR3 reads CASSGRGHYGYTF. The CDR3 DNA reads TGTGCCAGCAGTGGCCGGGGGCACTATGGCTACACCTTC.

The J gene is TRBJ2-5, the V gene TRBV3-1 (or the pseudogene TRBV3-2); either TRBD1 or TRBD2 may supply D (5 bases each). V gave up 5 bases and J gave up 2 bases, with 18 bases separating them. Germline V gene data show CDR1 as LGHDT and CDR2 as YNNKEL (reference sequence). The CDR3 is 16 amino acids. The CDR3 DNA is TGTGCCAGCAGCACCTCGCACGGGGCTCAACAAGAGACCCAGTACTTC. Translation: CASSTSHGAQQETQYF.

The chain recombines TRBV7-2 with TRBJ1-4, with TRBD1 matching over 8 bases. The CDR3 length is 14 residues. CDR1 SGHTA and CDR2 FQGNSA come from the germline V gene. J lost 7 bases, V lost 4 bases, and 5 bases had no gene match. The CDR3: CASSSDRDGEKLFF. Here the CDR3 DNA reads TGTGCCAGCAGCTCGGACAGGGATGGTGAAAAACTGTTTTTT.

This clone appeared a single time. The chain couples TRBV30 to TRBJ2-1; possibly TRBD2 for D (6 bases). Germline CDR1 is GTSNPN and CDR2 is SVGIG (reference sequence). The CDR3 loop spans 14 amino acids. V was pared by 1 base and J by 1 base, with 8 bases between. This CDR3 reads CAWSGGISYNEQFF. The CDR3 nucleotides read TGTGCCTGGAGTGGCGGGATTTCCTACAATGAGCAGTTCTTC.

CDR3 in amino acids: CASSSDRGYGEKLFF. The CDR3, as DNA: TGTGCCAGCAGTTCGGACAGGGGCTATGGTGAAAAACTGTTTTTT. The chain uses TRBV2 and TRBJ1-4, with TRBD1 identical over 9 bases. CDR3 size: 15 residues. Germline CDR1 is SNHLY and CDR2 is FYNNEI. V lost 5 bases and J lost 7; bases outside the gene matches: 8.

The V call is TRBV19, the J call TRBJ2-3; 12 bases are shared with TRBD1. The CDR3 sequence is 13 residues long. Germline V gene lookup returns CDR1 LNHDA and CDR2 SQIVND (reference sequence). V shed 10 bases and J 5 bases; nucleotides not matched to a gene: 4. As DNA, the CDR3 is TGTGCCACCGGGACAGGGGGCTTAGATACGCAGTATTTT. It specifies CATGTGGLDTQYF. Together with reference TRBV19 and TRBJ2-3, the CDR3 gives the full variable domain: DGGITQSPKYLFRKEGQNVTLSCEQNLNHDAMYWYRQDPGQGLRLIYYSQIVNDFQKGDIAEGYSVSREKKESFPLTVTSAQKNPTAFYLCATGTGGLDTQYFGPGTRLTVL.

The gene calls are TRBV7-2 and TRBJ2-3; D unclear. The V end lost 1 base, the J end lost 1 base, and 12 bases lay between the germline ends. Germline assignment: CDR1 SGHTA and CDR2 FQGNSA. This CDR3 is built from 16 residues. CDR3 residues: CASSLGTGLGTDTQYF. As DNA, the CDR3 is TGTGCCAGCAGCTTAGGGACGGGCCTGGGCACAGATACGCAGTATTTT.

The V and J genes are TRBV19 and TRBJ2-7; 9 nucleotides align to TRBD1. V was clipped by 5 bases and J by 0 bases; unmatched bases: 8. This CDR3 is 16 amino acids long. The germline V gene has CDR1 LNHDA and CDR2 SQIVND (reference sequence). Here the CDR3 DNA reads TGTGCCAGTAGTCCGACTGGGACAGGGAACTCCTACGAGCAGTACTTC. Translating it yields CASSPTGTGNSYEQYF.

V usage is TRBV5-6 and J usage is TRBJ1-5; D gene uncertain. CDR3 length: 13 amino acids. CDR1 is SGHDT and CDR2 is YYEEEE in the germline V gene. V lost 3 bases and J 11 bases, leaving 15 bases between the germline ends. The CDR3 DNA sequence: TGTGCCAGCAGCTCCTGGTCGGTGAAAGCCCAGCATTTT. Its translation is CASSSWSVKAQHF. The full variable domain, rest sourced from reference TRBV5-6 and TRBJ1-5, is DAGVTQSPTHLIKTRGQQVTLRCSPKSGHDTVSWYQQALGQGPQFIFQYYEEEERQRGNFPDRFSGHQFPNYSSELNVNALLLGDSALYLCASSSWSVKAQHFGDGTRLSIL.

This sequence joins TRBV7-9 and TRBJ2-7, with TRBD1 matching 7 bases. This CDR3 comprises 16 residues. V was pared by 5 bases and J by 0 bases, with 10 bases of the junction left unmatched. The germline gives CDR1 SEHNR, CDR2 FQNEAQ (reference sequence). The chain's CDR3 is CASSQRDSPSSYEQYF. CDR3 sequence (DNA): TGTGCCAGCAGCCAAAGGGACAGCCCTAGCTCCTACGAGCAGTACTTC.

The chain combines TRBV19 with TRBJ2-3, with TRBD2 matching over 7 bases. The CDR3 is 15 residues long. V gave up 6 bases and J gave up 2 bases; unmatched junction bases: 8. Germline assignment: CDR1 LNHDA and CDR2 SQIVND (reference sequence). DNA of the CDR3: TGTGCCAGTAGCCTCAAGCGGGGTTTCACAGATACGCAGTATTTT. Amino acid sequence: CASSLKRGFTDTQYF.

This chain connects TRBV18 to TRBJ2-7, with D tentatively TRBD1 or TRBD2 (6 bases each). This CDR3 is 13 amino acids long. Germline V gene sequence: CDR1 KGHSH, CDR2 LQKENI. Trimming took off 6 bases at V and 3 bases at J, with 12 bases between the two ends. The CDR3 here is CASSYREDYEQYF. The CDR3 DNA is TGTGCCAGCTCGTACAGGGAGGACTACGAGCAGTACTTC.

V and J are TRBV7-9 and TRBJ2-5; D is uncertain. Per germline, CDR1 SEHNR and CDR2 FQNEAQ (reference sequence). There are 14 residues in the CDR3. Trimming removed 4 bases from V and 2 bases from J, with 11 bases in between. As DNA, the CDR3 is TGTGCCAGCAGCTATGTTGGGCTTCAAGAGACCCAGTACTTC. It encodes CASSYVGLQETQYF.

This chain joins TRBV5-1 and TRBJ1-2; possibly TRBD1 for D (5 bases). Germline CDR1 and CDR2: SGHRS and YFSETQ. V dropped 4 bases and J dropped 6 bases, with 13 bases sitting between them. The CDR3 runs 13 residues. In DNA form, the CDR3 reads TGCGCCAGCAGCGGGCCCAGGGATCATGGCTACACCTTC. It specifies CASSGPRDHGYTF.